Listed here are 3 T cell receptor beta chains from one sample, sequenced in a study of T cell changes during pregnancy in multiple sclerosis. The assay was immunoSEQ multiplex PCR, and TCRdb's table has in-frame clones only and misses some. The sample consists of more than 65,000 clones, 90% to 95% of them appearing once. Sequencing was performed on peripheral blood, taken in the first trimester of pregnancy. Receptors were obtained from a female donor with multiple sclerosis, enrolled in a pregnancy study.

The chain couples TRBV7-8 to TRBJ1-1, with D possibly TRBD1 on 5 matching bases. CDR3 length: 14 amino acids. In germline, CDR1 is SGHVS, CDR2 FQNEAQ. V lost 6 bases and J lost 10, with 21 bases in between. The CDR3 sequence: CASRAPTDRPGAFF. CDR3 in DNA: TGTGCCAGCAGAGCCCCGACAGACCGACCGGGAGCTTTCTTT.

V gene TRBV7-6 combines with J gene TRBJ2-7; D remains ambiguous. Germline V gene lookup returns CDR1 SGHVS and CDR2 FNYEAQ. The CDR3 runs to 16 residues. V was cut by 5 bases and J by 1 base, with 18 bases left in between. CDR3 DNA sequence: TGTGCCAGCAGCCCCGTCCTCCGCGGTTCTTCCTACGAGCAGTACTTC. Translation gives CASSPVLRGSSYEQYF.

The CDR3 DNA sequence: TGTGCTAGTGGTTTGGTACAAGGAGGGTTCACTGAAGCTTTCTTT. This gives the protein CASGLVQGGFTEAFF. This chain links TRBV12-5 with TRBJ1-1, with unresolved D. The CDR3 length is 15 residues. V lost 0 bases, J lost 4 bases, and 12 bases lay in between. CDR1 is LGHNT, CDR2 FRNRAP, per germline.